The 28 T cell receptor beta chains below were found in one sample sequenced in a study of post-analysis software for immune sequencing data. General study results and limits: Patients carried a handful of TRBV segments more frequently than controls did, and TRBV5-6, TRBV5-1 and TRBV20-1 were among them.

Their cognate antigens are unknown. Unique molecular identifiers tagged the TCR beta cDNA libraries. TCRdb reanalysed the PCR reads using MiXCR and keeps one entry per CDR3 protein. This table holds hundreds of thousands of distinct CDR3 sequences, approximately 53% found once. What was sequenced was blood. The receptors here all came from a girl aged 5-17 years with multiple sclerosis.

V gene TRBV12-3 or TRBV12-4 combines with J gene TRBJ2-7; 7 bases align to TRBD2. The CDR3 sequence is 14 residues long. Germline trimming cut 7 bases from V and 0 bases from J; bases unmatched to any gene: 6. Here the CDR3 DNA reads TGTGCCAGCACCCTCCGGACTAGCTCCTACGAGCAGTACTTC. Protein: CASTLRTSSYEQYF.

This rearrangement joins TRBV2 to TRBJ2-1; D unclear. Germline CDR1 SNHLY, CDR2 FYNNEI. This CDR3 contains 10 residues. The V end lost 10 bases, the J end lost 8 bases, and 9 bases lay between the germline ends. The CDR3 region is CAIRPHEQFF. Here the CDR3 DNA reads TGTGCCATCCGCCCCCATGAGCAGTTCTTC.

The chain joins TRBV5-5 to TRBJ2-5; 8 bases align to TRBD1. The assigned J gene may be wrong: the sequence end matches TRBJ2-7 better. CDR3 length equals 16 residues. Germline V gives CDR1 SGHKS, CDR2 YYEKEE (reference sequence). Here the CDR3 DNA reads TGTGCCAGCAGCGCCGGGACAGGACTAATCACCTACGAGCAGTACTTC. Translation gives CASSAGTGLITYEQYF.

This clonotype has more than one count but fewer than ten. This rearrangement joins TRBV6-5 to TRBJ1-1; perhaps TRBD1 as D (6 bases). V lost 4 bases and J lost 2, with 20 bases in between. The germline V gene encodes CDR1 MNHEY and CDR2 SVGAGI. The length of the CDR3 is 17 residues. The CDR3 nucleotides read TGTGCCAGCAGTTCACAAAGACCGGGACACGTCAACACTGAAGCTTTCTTT. As protein: CASSSQRPGHVNTEAFF.

This clonotype appeared a single time. The rearrangement links TRBV7-8 to TRBJ1-2; D remains unclear. CDR3 length equals 13 residues. Deletions cut 4 bases from V and 4 bases from J, with 10 bases between. The germline CDR1 and CDR2 sequences are SGHVS and FQNEAQ. The CDR3, as DNA: TGTGCCAGCAGCTGGACCGAGAGCTATGGCTACACCTTC. This gives the protein CASSWTESYGYTF. The variable domain in full, with the rest retrieved from reference TRBV7-8 and TRBJ1-2, is GAGVSQSPRYKVAKRGQDVALRCDPISGHVSLFWYQQALGQGPEFLTYFQNEAQLDKSGLPSDRFFAERPEGSVSTLKIQRTQQEDSAVYLCASSWTESYGYTFGSGTRLTVV.

The J gene is TRBJ1-2, the V gene TRBV12-3 or TRBV12-4; 7 nucleotides align to TRBD1. There are 15 residues in the CDR3. V was clipped by 4 bases and J by 7 bases; unmatched bases: 12. This chain's CDR3 is CASSSHPDRWGGYTF. The CDR3 DNA reads TGTGCCAGCAGTTCTCACCCGGACAGGTGGGGTGGCTACACCTTC.

This clonotype appeared a few times. The chain links TRBV12-5 to TRBJ2-1; 13 bases match TRBD2. Germline CDR1 and CDR2: LGHNT and FRNRAP. The CDR3 loop spans 15 amino acids. Trimming removed 6 bases from V and 2 bases from J; junction bases left unmatched: 1. CDR3 sequence: CASGTSGGTYNEQFF. The CDR3, as DNA: TGTGCTAGTGGGACTAGCGGGGGGACCTACAATGAGCAGTTCTTC.

The chain has TRBV4-1 and TRBJ1-1; D gene unclear. Germline loops: CDR1 MGHRA, CDR2 YSYEKL. CDR3 length equals 14 residues. The V end was cut by 1 base, the J end by 1 base, with 7 bases between. This chain's CDR3 is CASSQGPSNTEAFF. The CDR3 DNA is TGCGCCAGCAGCCAAGGGCCGTCGAACACTGAAGCTTTCTTT.

This chain joins TRBV10-3 and TRBJ2-5, with TRBD1 as a possible D gene (6 bases). The DNA end is a closer match to TRBJ2-7, so the J assignment may be wrong. This CDR3 is 17 amino acids long. Germline lookup yields CDR1 ENHRY and CDR2 SYGVKD. The DNA of the CDR3 is TGTGCCATCAGTTCCGAACCCCCAGGGGACGACACGAGCGAGCAGTACTTC. The encoded protein is CAISSEPPGDDTSEQYF.

This clonotype was seen a handful of times. The rearrangement uses TRBV7-2 and TRBJ1-2, with unresolved D. The V end lost 2 bases, the J end lost 8 bases, and 15 bases lay between the germline ends. Germline CDR1 and CDR2: SGHTA and FQGNSA. The CDR3 is 14 residues long. CDR3: CASSLSSRVGGYTF. CDR3 DNA sequence: TGTGCCAGCAGCTTATCGTCCCGGGTGGGGGGCTACACCTTC.

V usage is TRBV6-6 and J usage is TRBJ1-5; D possibly corresponds to TRBD1 (6 bases). The CDR3 is 15 residues long. Germline V CDR1 and CDR2: MNHNY, SVGAGI (reference sequence). The V gene lost 6 bases and the J gene lost 0 bases, with 12 bases spanning the gap. CDR3 sequence reads: CASSPGTISNQPQHF. The CDR3, as DNA: TGTGCCAGCAGCCCCGGGACAATTAGCAATCAGCCCCAGCATTTT.

This rearrangement joins TRBV25-1 to TRBJ2-1, with D possibly matching TRBD1 (6 bases). Germline V gives CDR1 MGHDK, CDR2 SYGVNS. The CDR3 length is 16 residues. The V and J ends lost 6 bases and 0 bases respectively, with 15 bases between them. The CDR3 DNA sequence: TGTGCCAGCAGCCTACAGGGCCGGAGCTCCTACAATGAGCAGTTCTTC. Translation: CASSLQGRSSYNEQFF.

The chain is built from TRBV5-1 and TRBJ2-1; D is possibly TRBD1 (6 bases). Trimming removed 0 bases from V and 6 bases from J, with 19 bases in between. There are 17 residues in the CDR3. CDR1 is SGHRS and CDR2 is YFSETQ in the germline V gene. Here the CDR3 reads CASSLVVRGSETNEQFF. CDR3 nucleotides: TGCGCCAGCAGCTTGGTTGTGAGGGGGTCGGAAACCAATGAGCAGTTCTTC.

This clonotype was picked up a small number of times. The chain joins TRBV25-1 to TRBJ2-4; no firm D call. This CDR3 region has 12 residues. V was pared by 2 bases and J by 9 bases, with 8 bases between. The germline gives CDR1 MGHDK, CDR2 SYGVNS. CDR3 nucleotide sequence: TGTGCCAGCAGTGAAATAGGCCTCATTCAGTACTTC. Amino acid sequence: CASSEIGLIQYF.

The rearrangement joins TRBV7-2 to TRBJ2-1, with D perhaps matching TRBD2 (6 bases). Per the germline V gene, CDR1 is SGHTA and CDR2 is FQGNSA. The CDR3 is 15 amino acids. V lost 1 base and J lost 2, with 9 bases in between. The chain's CDR3 is CASSLVPGAYNEQFF. The CDR3 coding sequence is TGTGCCAGCAGCTTAGTCCCGGGGGCCTACAATGAGCAGTTCTTC.

The V call is TRBV3-1, the J call TRBJ2-1; 7 nucleotides agree with TRBD1. Germline loops: CDR1 LGHDT, CDR2 YNNKEL (reference sequence). With 2 bases clipped from V and 8 bases from J, the junction kept 15 bases outside the gene matches. The CDR3 consists of 17 residues. The DNA of the CDR3 is TGTGCCAGCAGCCAAAACCCGACAGGGTTGGGTAGCGATGAGCAGTTCTTC. Translated, it gives CASSQNPTGLGSDEQFF.

This clonotype was counted between two and nine times. The rearrangement uses TRBV5-1 and TRBJ2-6; the match to TRBD1 covers 7 bases. V lost 0 bases, J lost 2 bases, and 5 bases stayed unmatched. The CDR3 sequence is 17 residues long. Germline CDR1 is SGHRS and CDR2 is YFSETQ. The CDR3 nucleotides are TGCGCCAGCAGCTTGGCCCCGACAGGGACTGGGGCCAACGTCCTGACTTTC. It is translated as CASSLAPTGTGANVLTF.

The V gene is TRBV9, the J gene TRBJ2-1; D uncertain. Germline V gene sequence: CDR1 SGDLS, CDR2 YYNGEE. V lost 3 bases and J lost 10, with 11 bases in between. The length of the CDR3 is 12 residues. The CDR3 is CASSGQVQEQFF. CDR3 nucleotide sequence: TGTGCCAGCAGCGGGCAAGTTCAGGAGCAGTTCTTC.

This chain joins TRBV10-3 and TRBJ2-5; D ambiguous. The CDR3 loop spans 13 amino acids. V was pared by 2 bases and J by 5 bases, with 9 bases between. Germline V CDR1 and CDR2: ENHRY, SYGVKD. The CDR3 is CAISETDGETQYF. CDR3 nucleotides: TGTGCCATCAGTGAGACCGACGGTGAGACCCAGTACTTC.

This clonotype was observed a handful of times. The chain has TRBV9 and TRBJ2-7; D may correspond to TRBD1 or TRBD2 (7 bases each). Trimming left V 3 bases short and J 6 bases short, with 13 bases between. The V gene's germline CDR1 is SGDLS and CDR2 YYNGEE. This CDR3 has 13 residues. CDR3 DNA: TGTGCCAGCAGCGGGACTAGACAGGGCGAGCAGTACTTC. This sequence encodes CASSGTRQGEQYF.

J is TRBJ2-4 and V is TRBV7-9; 8 bases are shared with TRBD1. The J call may be mistaken, given a closer DNA end match to TRBJ2-7. The CDR3 consists of 15 residues. Germline CDR1 is SEHNR and CDR2 is FQNEAQ (reference sequence). CDR3 nucleotide sequence: TGTGCCAGCAGCCGAAGGACAGGGTTCACCTACGAGCAGTACTTC. Amino acid sequence: CASSRRTGFTYEQYF.

V and J are TRBV3-1 and TRBJ2-1, with unresolved D. The CDR3 has 14 amino acids. Germline CDR1 LGHDT, CDR2 YNNKEL (reference sequence). The ends were cut back, 2 bases at V and 6 bases at J, with 11 bases in the middle. CDR3 nucleotides: TGTGCCAGCAGCCAAAGGCGAGTGGCCAATGAGCAGTTCTTC. This sequence encodes CASSQRRVANEQFF.

The chain links TRBV20-1 to TRBJ2-7; 11 bases fit TRBD1. The CDR3 is 13 residues long. V shed 3 bases and J 5 bases; nucleotides not matched to a gene: 3. Looked up from germline, CDR1 is DFQATT and CDR2 is SNEGSKA (reference sequence). As DNA, the CDR3 is TGCAGTGCTAGTGGACAGGGGGCTGACGAGCAGTACTTC. Its translation: CSASGQGADEQYF.

The V call is TRBV12-3 or TRBV12-4, the J call TRBJ1-1; 10 nucleotides line up with TRBD1. V shed 3 bases and J 0 bases; nucleotides not matched to a gene: 4. The CDR3 contains 16 residues. The CDR3 DNA follows: TGTGCCAGCAGTTTCGGACAGGGGGAAGTGAACACTGAAGCTTTCTTT. It encodes CASSFGQGEVNTEAFF.

The chain combines TRBV30 with TRBJ1-2, with 7 bases fitting TRBD1. V was pared by 0 bases and J by 6 bases, with 4 bases of the junction left unmatched. Per germline, CDR1 GTSNPN and CDR2 SVGIG (reference sequence). The length of the CDR3 is 13 residues. The CDR3 sequence: CAWSVGRGNGYTF. The CDR3 nucleotides read TGTGCCTGGAGTGTCGGCAGGGGGAATGGCTACACCTTC.

The genes are TRBV20-1 and TRBJ2-4; 7 bases align to TRBD1. J gave up 6 bases and V 1 base, and 3 bases lay outside the gene matches. Germline loops: CDR1 DFQATT, CDR2 SNEGSKA (reference sequence). The CDR3 loop spans 13 amino acids. This chain's CDR3 is CSARVGTVNIQYF. In DNA, the CDR3 is TGCAGTGCTAGAGTCGGGACAGTAAACATTCAGTACTTC.

There are a few counts of this clonotype. This sequence joins TRBV7-7 and TRBJ2-3; TRBD1 is a possible D gene (6 bases). Germline CDR1 SSHAT, CDR2 FNYEAQ (reference sequence). CDR3 length equals 15 residues. V lost 4 bases to trimming and J lost 0 bases, with 11 bases between them. The CDR3 DNA reads as TGTGCCAGCAGCTCTGGACAGACTAGCACAGATACGCAGTATTTT. Its protein product is CASSSGQTSTDTQYF.

In DNA, the CDR3 is TGTGCCAGCGGGCGGGACAGGAGTTTCACCTTC. Translated, it gives CASGRDRSFTF. The chain combines TRBV6-5 with TRBJ1-2; 8 bases line up with TRBD1. This CDR3 contains 11 residues. CDR1 is MNHEY and CDR2 is SVGAGI in the germline V gene. V gave up 8 bases and J gave up 13 bases; unmatched junction bases: 9.